Given below is one T cell receptor beta chain in context. The CDR3 length is 18 residues. CDR1 is MNHEY and CDR2 is SMNVEV in the germline V gene (reference sequence). The V and J ends lost 5 bases and 0 bases, in that order; junction bases with no gene match: 9. Original methodology: Amplification with reference gene primers provided the estimates of nucleated cell counts. Using immunoSEQ multiplex PCR, the repertoire was profiled, and TCRdb retains in-frame clones only, with some absent. D and trimming come from the DNA, and the V and J calls and clone size come from that table. In the table there are about 270,000 clones, around 90% of which are singletons. The source of the sample is a study of blood T cell repertoires in COVID-19. Background on the study: Donors in Cohort 3 who had recovered were those with two negative PCRs, healthcare professional clearance, or resolution of their symptoms. The analysed material was cDNA or gDNA that came from T cells, B-cell-depleted T cells, or PBMCs.

In terms of age and location, participants ranged from roughly 18 to 90 years and lived in about two dozen US areas. Sample: PBMCs or T cells enriched from blood (not recorded which). The sequence came from a woman aged 55-70 years in a cohort exposed to, infected with or recovered from COVID-19 (not recorded which). This chain uses TRBV27 with TRBJ2-3; 12 nucleotides match TRBD2. The CDR3 sequence is CASSRTSGRLPSTDTQYF. In DNA, the CDR3 is TGTGCCAGCAGTCGAACTAGCGGGAGGCTCCCTAGCACAGATACGCAGTATTTT.